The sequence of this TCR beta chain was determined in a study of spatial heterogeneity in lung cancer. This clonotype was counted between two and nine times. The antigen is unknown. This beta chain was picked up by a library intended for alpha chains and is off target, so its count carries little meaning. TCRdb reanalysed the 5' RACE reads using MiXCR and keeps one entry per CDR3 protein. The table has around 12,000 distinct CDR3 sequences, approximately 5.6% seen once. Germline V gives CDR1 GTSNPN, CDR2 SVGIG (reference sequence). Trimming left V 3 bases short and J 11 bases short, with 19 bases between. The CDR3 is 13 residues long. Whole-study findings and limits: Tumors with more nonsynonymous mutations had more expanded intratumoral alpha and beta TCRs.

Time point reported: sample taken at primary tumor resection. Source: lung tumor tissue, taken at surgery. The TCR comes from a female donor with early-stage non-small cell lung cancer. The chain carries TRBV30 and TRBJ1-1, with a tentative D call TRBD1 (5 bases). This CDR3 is CAWRRGLVSRAFF. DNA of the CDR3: TGTGCCTGGAGGAGGGGTTTGGTATCGCGGGCTTTCTTT.